Listed below are T cell receptor beta chains from one sample, sequenced in a study of OX40 agonist ivuxolimab in advanced cancers. Assay: immunoSEQ multiplex PCR; the TCRdb copy retains only in-frame clones and omits some. Of tens of thousands of clones listed, 75% to 90% are singletons. The sample here was CD4+ or CD8+ T cells sorted from blood, taken in a trial of the OX40 agonist ivuxolimab. The receptors come from an adult with an advanced solid tumor such as melanoma, head and neck, liver or kidney cancer. Both conserved end residues are part of each CDR3. D genes are given only for firm matches. Clone size is not always given. Where it is, it says once, few, many or a class for expanded clones.

j_call: TRBJ2-5; v_call: TRBV5-1; clone_size: -; d_call: -; cdr3_aa: CASSFSGERVETQYF; cdr3_nt: TGCGCCAGCAGCTTCTCGGGGGAACGAGTAGAGACCCAGTACTTC
j_call: TRBJ1-3; v_call: TRBV19; clone_size: -; d_call: TRBD1; cdr3_aa: CASSTHRGSGNTIYF; cdr3_nt: TGTGCCAGTAGTACACACAGGGGCTCTGGAAACACCATATATTTT
j_call: TRBJ1-4; v_call: TRBV27; clone_size: -; d_call: TRBD1; cdr3_aa: CASSLRQGHEKLFF; cdr3_nt: TGTGCCAGCAGTTTAAGACAGGGGCACGAAAAACTGTTTTTT
j_call: TRBJ2-7; v_call: TRBV7-9; clone_size: -; d_call: -; cdr3_aa: CASSRDGTTYEQYF; cdr3_nt: TGTGCCAGCAGCCGAGACGGGACGACCTACGAGCAGTACTTC
j_call: TRBJ2-7; v_call: TRBV2; clone_size: few; d_call: TRBD1; cdr3_aa: CASSAQTGVYEQYF; cdr3_nt: TGTGCCAGCAGTGCCCAGACAGGGGTCTACGAGCAGTACTTC
j_call: TRBJ2-1; v_call: TRBV28; clone_size: -; d_call: -; cdr3_aa: CASSLLLWANEQFF; cdr3_nt: TGTGCCAGCAGTCTCCTACTCTGGGCCAATGAGCAGTTCTTC
j_call: TRBJ2-5; v_call: TRBV6-5; clone_size: few; d_call: TRBD1; cdr3_aa: CASSYSGTGSETQYF; cdr3_nt: TGTGCCAGCAGTTACTCTGGGACAGGGAGCGAGACCCAGTACTTC
j_call: TRBJ1-1; v_call: TRBV28; clone_size: -; d_call: -; cdr3_aa: CASNSPRDGGEEAFF; cdr3_nt: TGTGCCAGCAACTCCCCCCGGGACGGAGGAGAGGAGGCTTTCTTT
j_call: TRBJ2-5; v_call: TRBV14; clone_size: -; d_call: -; cdr3_aa: CASSPRLGGSGTQYF; cdr3_nt: TGTGCCAGCAGCCCGAGATTGGGGGGCAGCGGGACCCAGTACTTC
j_call: TRBJ1-1; v_call: TRBV27; clone_size: once; d_call: -; cdr3_aa: CASTRSLGGDMNTEAFF; cdr3_nt: TGTGCCAGCACCCGATCTTTGGGGGGGGACATGAACACTGAAGCTTTCTTT
j_call: TRBJ1-1; v_call: TRBV10-3; clone_size: -; d_call: TRBD1; cdr3_aa: CAISDPGQGRVTEAFF; cdr3_nt: TGTGCCATCAGTGATCCCGGACAGGGGAGGGTCACTGAAGCTTTCTTT
j_call: TRBJ2-7; v_call: TRBV19; clone_size: -; d_call: TRBD1; cdr3_aa: CASSATGQGIGYEQYF; cdr3_nt: TGTGCCAGTAGTGCTACGGGACAGGGGATAGGGTACGAGCAGTACTTC
j_call: TRBJ1-4; v_call: TRBV5-6; clone_size: -; d_call: -; cdr3_aa: CASSQAQSEKLFF; cdr3_nt: TGTGCCAGCAGCCAGGCCCAGTCTGAAAAACTGTTTTTT
j_call: TRBJ1-5; v_call: TRBV12-5; clone_size: -; d_call: -; cdr3_aa: CASARGGNQPQHF; cdr3_nt: TGTGCTAGTGCCCGGGGGGGGAATCAGCCCCAGCATTTT
j_call: TRBJ2-3; v_call: TRBV5-1; clone_size: -; d_call: -; cdr3_aa: CASSSTDTQYF; cdr3_nt: TGCGCCAGCAGCTCCACAGATACGCAGTATTTT
j_call: TRBJ2-7; v_call: TRBV7-2; clone_size: -; d_call: TRBD2; cdr3_aa: CASSFGAGAYEQYF; cdr3_nt: TGTGCCAGCAGCTTCGGAGCGGGGGCCTACGAGCAGTACTTC
j_call: TRBJ2-3; v_call: TRBV11-3; clone_size: -; d_call: -; cdr3_aa: CASSLVNTQYF; cdr3_nt: TGTGCCAGCAGCTTAGTCAATACGCAGTATTTT
j_call: TRBJ2-1; v_call: TRBV10-3; clone_size: -; d_call: TRBD2; cdr3_aa: CAITRGLAGGTYNEQFF; cdr3_nt: TGTGCCATCACCCGGGGACTAGCGGGAGGGACTTACAATGAGCAGTTCTTC
j_call: TRBJ2-2; v_call: TRBV10-2; clone_size: -; d_call: -; cdr3_aa: CASSYRKDGTGELFF; cdr3_nt: TGCGCCAGCAGTTACCGGAAGGACGGCACCGGGGAGCTGTTTTTT
j_call: TRBJ1-6; v_call: TRBV7-6; clone_size: -; d_call: -; cdr3_aa: CASSSGKEGRNSPLHF; cdr3_nt: TGTGCCAGCAGCTCCGGTAAGGAGGGACGTAATTCACCCCTCCACTTT
j_call: TRBJ2-7; v_call: TRBV14; clone_size: -; d_call: TRBD1; cdr3_aa: CASSVRTGRYEQYF; cdr3_nt: TGTGCCAGCAGCGTTAGGACAGGGCGCTACGAGCAGTACTTC
j_call: TRBJ2-7; v_call: TRBV21-1; clone_size: -; d_call: -; cdr3_aa: CASSLGGEQYF; cdr3_nt: TGTGCCAGCAGCCTAGGGGGCGAGCAGTACTTC